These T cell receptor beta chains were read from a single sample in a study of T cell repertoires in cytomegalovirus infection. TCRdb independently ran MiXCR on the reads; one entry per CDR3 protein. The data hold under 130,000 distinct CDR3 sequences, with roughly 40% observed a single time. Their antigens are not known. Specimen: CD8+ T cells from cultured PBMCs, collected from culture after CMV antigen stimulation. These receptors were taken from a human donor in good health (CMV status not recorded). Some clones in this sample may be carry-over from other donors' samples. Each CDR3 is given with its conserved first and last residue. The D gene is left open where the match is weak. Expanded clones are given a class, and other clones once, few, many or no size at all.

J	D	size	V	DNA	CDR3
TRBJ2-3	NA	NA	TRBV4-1	TGCGCCAGCAGCCAAGATCATTACCCTAGCACAGATACGCAGTATTTT	CASSQDHYPSTDTQYF
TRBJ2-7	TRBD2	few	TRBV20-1	TGCAGTGCTAGAGAGTTAGCGGGGACTTCCTACGAGCAGTACTTC	CSARELAGTSYEQYF
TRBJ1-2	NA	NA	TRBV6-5	TGTGCCAGCAGTTACTCCGGGCCTGCTCATGGCTACACCTTC	CASSYSGPAHGYTF
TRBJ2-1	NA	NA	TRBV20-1	TGCAGTGCTAGCCCCCCAGTGAGGGAAGGGTACAATGAGCAGTTCTTC	CSASPPVREGYNEQFF
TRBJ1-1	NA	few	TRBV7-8	TGTGCCAGCAGCGTTTATGGGGGAATGAACACTGAAGCTTTCTTT	CASSVYGGMNTEAFF
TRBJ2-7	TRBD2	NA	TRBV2	TGTGCCAGCAGTGCCGGGACTAGCGGGGGGCTCGACTACGAGCAGTACTTC	CASSAGTSGGLDYEQYF
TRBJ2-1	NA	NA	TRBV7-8	TGTGCCAGCAGCTTAGGAGGAGTGGGTGGGGGGACCTACAATGAGCAGTTCTTC	CASSLGGVGGGTYNEQFF
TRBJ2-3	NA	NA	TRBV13	TGTGCCAGCAGCTTTATCGGCAGGGGGGAAGATACGCAGTATTTT	CASSFIGRGEDTQYF
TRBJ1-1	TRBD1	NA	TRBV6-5	TGTGCCAGCACCCAAACAGGGGGTTTTACTGAAGCTTTCTTT	CASTQTGGFTEAFF
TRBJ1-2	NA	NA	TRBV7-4	TGTGCCAGCAGCCCTCGGACAGTAGTGGGAGGCTACACCTTC	CASSPRTVVGGYTF
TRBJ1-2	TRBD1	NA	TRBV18	TGTGCCAGCTCACCGGGACAGGACTATGGCTACACCTTC	CASSPGQDYGYTF
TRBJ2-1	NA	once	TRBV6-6	TGTGCCAGCAGTACCAATACCGGGACAAATGGCCACAATGAGCAGTTCTTC	CASSTNTGTNGHNEQFF
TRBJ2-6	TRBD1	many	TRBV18	TGTGCCAGCTCACCATTACGGCAGGGGGACGTTTCTGGGGCCAACGTCCTGACTTTC	CASSPLRQGDVSGANVLTF
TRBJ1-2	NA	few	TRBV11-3	TGTGCCAGCAGCTTAGATCCGGTAAACTATGGCTACACCTTC	CASSLDPVNYGYTF
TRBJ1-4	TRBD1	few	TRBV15	TGTGCCACCAGCGGCCGGACAGGGGGACTTGAAAAACTGTTTTTT	CATSGRTGGLEKLFF
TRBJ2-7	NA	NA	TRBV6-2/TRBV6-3	TGTGCCAGCAGTTACCCGGCAGGGACCTACGAGCAGTACTTC	CASSYPAGTYEQYF
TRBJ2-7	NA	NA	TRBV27	TGTGCCAGCAGTTTATCGCGGGGTTACACGTACGAGCAGTACTTC	CASSLSRGYTYEQYF
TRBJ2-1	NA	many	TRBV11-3	TGTGCCAGCAGCTTAGGAGGTAGCTCCTACAATGAGCAGTTCTTC	CASSLGGSSYNEQFF
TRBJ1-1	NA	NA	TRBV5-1	TGCGCCAGCAGCATCTCGGACGGCTACACTGAAGCTTTCTTT	CASSISDGYTEAFF
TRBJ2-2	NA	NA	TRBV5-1	TGCGCCAGCAGCTTGAGTGACGGGGAGCTGTTTTTT	CASSLSDGELFF
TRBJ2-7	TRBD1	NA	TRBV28	TGTGCCAGCAGTTTCCCCCCCGGACAGGGTCTGTACGAGCAGTACTTC	CASSFPPGQGLYEQYF
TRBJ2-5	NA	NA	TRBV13	TGTGCCAGCAGCTTAAATTCAGGGAAAGAGACCCAGTACTTC	CASSLNSGKETQYF
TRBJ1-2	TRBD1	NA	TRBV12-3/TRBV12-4	TGTGCCAGCAGTGCGACAGGGAGGGCAGATGGCTACACCTTC	CASSATGRADGYTF
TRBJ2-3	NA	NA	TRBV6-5	TGTGCCAGCCCCCATCCATATACAACCACAGATACGCAGTATTTT	CASPHPYTTTDTQYF
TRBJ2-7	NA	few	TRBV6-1	TGTGCCAGCAGTAATCCTAGATTAACCTACGAGCAGTACTTC	CASSNPRLTYEQYF
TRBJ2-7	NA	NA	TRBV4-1	TGCGCCAGCAGCCAGTTAGACAGCGTAATCTACGAGCAGTACTTC	CASSQLDSVIYEQYF
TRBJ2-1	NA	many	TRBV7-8	TGTGCCAGCAGCTTAGTGTCCAGGGAGTGGGGTGAGCAGTTCTTC	CASSLVSREWGEQFF
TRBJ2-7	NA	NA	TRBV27	TGTGCCAGCAGCCCCGGGGCCTCCTACGAGCAGTACTTC	CASSPGASYEQYF
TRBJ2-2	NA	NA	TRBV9	TGTGCCAGCAGCGTAGAGGGGCGGGGGCGGACCGGGGAGCTGTTTTTT	CASSVEGRGRTGELFF
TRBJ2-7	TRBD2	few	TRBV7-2	TGTGCCAGCACTGGGCTAGCGGCTGGGGCCTACGAGCAGTACTTC	CASTGLAAGAYEQYF
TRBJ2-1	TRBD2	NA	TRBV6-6	TGTGCCAGCAGTTGGGGTCATGGGGGGGATGAGCAGTTCTTC	CASSWGHGGDEQFF
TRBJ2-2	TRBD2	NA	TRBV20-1	TGCAGTGCTAGAGATCCTAGCGGGGGGGACGGGGAGCTGTTTTTT	CSARDPSGGDGELFF
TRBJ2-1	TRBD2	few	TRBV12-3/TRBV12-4	TGTGCCAGCAGTCCCGGCGGGGGGGCCCTCTACAATGAGCAGTTCTTC	CASSPGGGALYNEQFF
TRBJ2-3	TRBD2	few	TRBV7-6	TGTGCCAGCAACTTCCTCGTCGGGAGGGGCACAGATACGCAGTATTTT	CASNFLVGRGTDTQYF
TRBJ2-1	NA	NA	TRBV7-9	TGTGCCAGCAGCTTAGCGTGGAGCTCCTACAATGAGCAGTTCTTC	CASSLAWSSYNEQFF
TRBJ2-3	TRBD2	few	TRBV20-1	TGCAGTGCTAGAGATGGTGGTAGCGGGGGGGCGGGTACAGATACGCAGTATTTT	CSARDGGSGGAGTDTQYF
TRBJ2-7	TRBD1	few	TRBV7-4	TGTGCCAGCAGCCCGACAGGGGGAACCTACGAGCAGTACTTC	CASSPTGGTYEQYF
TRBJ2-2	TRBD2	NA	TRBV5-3	TGTGCCAGCAGCTTGGGACTAGCAGGAGGCACCGGGGAGCTGTTTTTT	CASSLGLAGGTGELFF
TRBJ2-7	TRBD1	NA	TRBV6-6	TGTGCCAGCAGCCAATGGACAGGGGATCACGAGCAGTACTTC	CASSQWTGDHEQYF
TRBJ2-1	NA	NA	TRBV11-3	TGTGCCAGCAGCTTAGATATTTCCCCGGGGGACGAGCAGTTCTTC	CASSLDISPGDEQFF
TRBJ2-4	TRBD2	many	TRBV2	TGTGCCAGCGGCCTCGGACTAGCGGGGGGGCCGGGTCCCCCTCTCGCCAAAAACATTCAGTACTTC	CASGLGLAGGPGPPLAKNIQYF
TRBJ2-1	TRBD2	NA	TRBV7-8	TGTGCCAGCAGCTTAGACCGCTGGGGAGCGGGGGAGGTGAATGAGCAGTTCTTC	CASSLDRWGAGEVNEQFF
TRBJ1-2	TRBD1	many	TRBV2	TGTGCCAGCAGCGCCCCGGACAGGGAAGACTATGGCTACACCTTC	CASSAPDREDYGYTF
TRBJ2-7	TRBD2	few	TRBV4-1	TGCGCCAGCAGCCAAGCGAGGCTAGCGGATTCCCCTCTCTCCTACGAGCAGTACTTC	CASSQARLADSPLSYEQYF
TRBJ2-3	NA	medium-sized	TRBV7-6	TGTGCCAGCAGCGCCTGGACAGTAGATACGCAGTATTTT	CASSAWTVDTQYF
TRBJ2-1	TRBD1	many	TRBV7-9	TGTGCCAGCAGAGGGACAGGGTTCGACAATGAGCAGTTCTTC	CASRGTGFDNEQFF
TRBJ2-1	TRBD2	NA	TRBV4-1	TGCGCCAGCAGCCCACAGGCGGGGGACGATGAGCAGTTCTTC	CASSPQAGDDEQFF
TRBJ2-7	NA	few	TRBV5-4	TGTGCCAGCAGCTTGGTTGGGGACTCCTACGAGCAGTACTTC	CASSLVGDSYEQYF
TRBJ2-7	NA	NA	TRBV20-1	TGCAGTGCTAGAGTGACCTACGAGCAGTACTTC	CSARVTYEQYF
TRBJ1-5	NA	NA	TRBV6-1	TGTGCCAGCAGTGAACGAGGGGAAGAATGGCCCCAGCATTTT	CASSERGEEWPQHF
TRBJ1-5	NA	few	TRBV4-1	TGCGCCAGCAGTAGTGGACAAAATAGCAATCAGCCCCAGCATTTT	CASSSGQNSNQPQHF
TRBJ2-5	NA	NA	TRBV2	TGTGCCAGCAGTGGATCCAGCCAAGAGACCCAGTACTTC	CASSGSSQETQYF
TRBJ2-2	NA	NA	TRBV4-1	TGCGCCAGCAACCGACAGACGAACACCGGGGAGCTGTTTTTT	CASNRQTNTGELFF
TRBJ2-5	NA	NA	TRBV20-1	TGCAGTGCTAGAGATCAGGGGTGGTCTACTCAAGAGACCCAGTACTTC	CSARDQGWSTQETQYF
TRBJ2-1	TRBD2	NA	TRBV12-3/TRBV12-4	TGTGCCAGCAGTCCTTTAGCGGGGGGCTACAATGAGCAGTTCTTC	CASSPLAGGYNEQFF
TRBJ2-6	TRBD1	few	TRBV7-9	TGTGCCAGCAGCGGGACAGGGGGCGCGTATGGGGCCAACGTCCTGACTTTC	CASSGTGGAYGANVLTF
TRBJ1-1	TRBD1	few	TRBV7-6	TGTGCCAGCAGCTTAGCCACAGGGGGGACTGAAGCTTTCTTT	CASSLATGGTEAFF
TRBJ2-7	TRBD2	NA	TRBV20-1	TGCAGTGCTAGATGGACTAGCGGGCCCCAATCCTCCTACGAGCAGTACTTC	CSARWTSGPQSSYEQYF
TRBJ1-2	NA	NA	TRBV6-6	TGTGCCAGCAGTTACTCGCGGACTAACTATGGCTACACCTTC	CASSYSRTNYGYTF
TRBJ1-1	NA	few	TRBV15	TGTGCCACCAGCAGAAAACAGGGTGGAGGAACTGAAGCTTTCTTT	CATSRKQGGGTEAFF